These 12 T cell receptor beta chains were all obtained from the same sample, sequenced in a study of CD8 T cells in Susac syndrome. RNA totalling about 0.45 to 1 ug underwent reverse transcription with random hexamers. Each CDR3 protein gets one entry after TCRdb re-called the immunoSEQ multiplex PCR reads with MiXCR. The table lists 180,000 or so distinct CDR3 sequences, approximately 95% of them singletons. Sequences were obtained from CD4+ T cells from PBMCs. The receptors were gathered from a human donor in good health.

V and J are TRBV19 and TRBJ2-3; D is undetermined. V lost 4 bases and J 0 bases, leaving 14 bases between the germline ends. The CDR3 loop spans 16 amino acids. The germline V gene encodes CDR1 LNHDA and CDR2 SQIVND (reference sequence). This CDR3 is CASSRSIDTSTDTQYF. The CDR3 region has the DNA TGTGCCAGTAGTAGGTCGATCGACACCAGCACAGATACGCAGTATTTT.

CDR3 sequence: CSARPPDRTDTQYF. The CDR3 DNA reads as TGCAGTGCTAGACCCCCCGACAGGACAGATACGCAGTATTTT. J is TRBJ2-3 and V is TRBV20-1; tentatively, D is TRBD1 (6 bases). Germline V lookup: CDR1 DFQATT, CDR2 SNEGSKA (reference sequence). V was shortened by 2 bases and J by 3 bases, with 12 bases between the two germline ends. The CDR3 totals 14 residues.

The CDR3 sequence is CSGSTGSDEQYF. CDR3 nucleotide sequence: TGCAGCGGGTCGACAGGGTCGGACGAGCAGTACTTC. The chain joins TRBV29-1 to TRBJ2-7; 7 bases are shared with TRBD1. The V segment lost 7 bases and the J segment 5 bases; nucleotides outside the gene matches: 8. CDR1 and CDR2 (germline): SQVTM, ANQGSEA. The CDR3 totals 12 residues.

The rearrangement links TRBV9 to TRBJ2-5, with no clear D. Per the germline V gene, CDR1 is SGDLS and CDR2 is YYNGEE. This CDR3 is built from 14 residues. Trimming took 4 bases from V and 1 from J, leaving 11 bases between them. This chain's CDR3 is CASSPTAGQETQYF. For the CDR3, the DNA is TGTGCCAGCAGCCCCACGGCAGGCCAAGAGACCCAGTACTTC.

CDR3 region: CSATTGDNYGYTF. The CDR3 DNA reads as TGCAGCGCCACGACAGGTGACAACTATGGCTACACCTTC. This chain links TRBV29-1 with TRBJ1-2; the D gene is possibly TRBD1 (6 bases). The germline V and J ends were trimmed by 7 bases and 2 bases, with 14 bases remaining between them. CDR1 SQVTM and CDR2 ANQGSEA come from the germline V gene. This CDR3 is built from 13 residues.

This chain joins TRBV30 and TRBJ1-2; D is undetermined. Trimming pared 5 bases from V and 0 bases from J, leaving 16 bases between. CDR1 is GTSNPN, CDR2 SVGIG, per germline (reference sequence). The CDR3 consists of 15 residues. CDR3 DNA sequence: TGTGCCTGGGTCCCCTCGGGCAGCGCTAACTATGGCTACACCTTC. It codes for CAWVPSGSANYGYTF.

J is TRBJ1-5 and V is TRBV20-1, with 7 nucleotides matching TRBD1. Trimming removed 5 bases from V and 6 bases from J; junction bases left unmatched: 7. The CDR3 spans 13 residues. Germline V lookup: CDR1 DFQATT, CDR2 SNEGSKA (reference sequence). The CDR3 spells CSAAQGIGQPQHF. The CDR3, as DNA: TGCAGTGCTGCACAGGGGATCGGTCAGCCCCAGCATTTT.

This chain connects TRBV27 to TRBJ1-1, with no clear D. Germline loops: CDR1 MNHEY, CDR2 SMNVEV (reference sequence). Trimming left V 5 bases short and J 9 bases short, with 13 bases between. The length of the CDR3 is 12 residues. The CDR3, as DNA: TGTGCCAGCAGTCGCACCCGGGAGAAAGCTTTCTTT. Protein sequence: CASSRTREKAFF.

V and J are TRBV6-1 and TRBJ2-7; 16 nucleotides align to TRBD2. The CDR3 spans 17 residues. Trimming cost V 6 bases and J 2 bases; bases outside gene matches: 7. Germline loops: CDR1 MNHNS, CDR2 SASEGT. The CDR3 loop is CASSPGLAGGPPYEQYV. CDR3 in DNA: TGTGCCAGCAGCCCGGGACTAGCGGGAGGGCCACCCTACGAGCAGTACGTC.

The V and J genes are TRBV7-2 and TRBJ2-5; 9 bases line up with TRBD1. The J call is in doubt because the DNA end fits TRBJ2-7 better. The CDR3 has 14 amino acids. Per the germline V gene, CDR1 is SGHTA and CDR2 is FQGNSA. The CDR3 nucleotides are TGTGCCAGCAGCTGGCGACAGGGGGTGTCCGAGCAGTACTTC. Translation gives CASSWRQGVSEQYF.

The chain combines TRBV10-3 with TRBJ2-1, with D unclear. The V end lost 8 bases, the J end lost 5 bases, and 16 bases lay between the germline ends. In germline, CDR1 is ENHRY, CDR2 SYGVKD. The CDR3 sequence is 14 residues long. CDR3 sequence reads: CAIQDMTGDNEQFF. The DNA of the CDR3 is TGTGCCATCCAAGACATGACGGGCGACAATGAGCAGTTCTTC.

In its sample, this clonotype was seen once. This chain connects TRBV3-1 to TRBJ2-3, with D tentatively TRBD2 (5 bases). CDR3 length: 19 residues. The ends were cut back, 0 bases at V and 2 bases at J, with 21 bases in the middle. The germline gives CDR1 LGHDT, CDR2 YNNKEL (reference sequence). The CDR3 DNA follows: TGTGCCAGCAGCCAAGAATCCCTAGCAGGATTCCCAAACACAGATACGCAGTATTTT. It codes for CASSQESLAGFPNTDTQYF.